Presented here are 13 T cell receptor beta chains from one specimen sequenced in a study of CD8 T cells in ankylosing spondylitis. TCRdb fed the 5' RACE reads into MiXCR, producing one record per CDR3 protein. This sample has about 100,000 distinct CDR3 sequences, with less than 25% found just once. Input material: synovial fluid, either unsorted or a sorted T cell fraction (not recorded which). These receptors all come from a male donor with ankylosing spondylitis.

V usage is TRBV11-2 and J usage is TRBJ2-2, with TRBD1 identical over 9 bases. J was trimmed by 6 bases and V by 5 bases; bases with no gene match: 7. The CDR3 extends over 15 amino acids. Germline lookup yields CDR1 SGHAT and CDR2 FQNNGV. This CDR3 is CASSLTGGIAGELFF. CDR3 in DNA: TGTGCCAGCAGCCTCACAGGGGGCATTGCCGGGGAGCTGTTTTTT.

In this sample, this clonotype turned up once. The V call is TRBV2, the J call TRBJ1-4; D remains unclear. Trimming cost V 5 bases and J 4 bases, with 11 bases left between them. The CDR3 consists of 14 residues. Germline V gives CDR1 SNHLY, CDR2 FYNNEI. CDR3 coding DNA: TGTGCCAGCAGTATGTCCCGTAATAATGAAAAACTGTTTTTT. Amino acid sequence: CASSMSRNNEKLFF.

The chain couples TRBV2 to TRBJ1-4, with D uncertain. This CDR3 has 14 residues. Germline CDR1 is SNHLY and CDR2 is FYNNEI. V was cut by 3 bases and J by 7 bases, with 12 bases left in between. CDR3 DNA sequence: TGTGCCAGCAGTGACCCCCCGGCGGGTGAAAAACTGTTTTTT. As protein: CASSDPPAGEKLFF.

The genes are TRBV7-2 and TRBJ2-2, with 9 nucleotides matching TRBD2. Per germline, CDR1 SGHTA and CDR2 FQGNSA. The CDR3 is made up of 16 amino acids. V trimming: 7 bases; J trimming: 2 bases; junction bases outside the gene matches: 8. The CDR3 loop reads CASKDSGRANTGELFF. The CDR3 DNA reads as TGTGCCAGCAAGGATAGCGGGAGAGCAAACACCGGGGAGCTGTTTTTT.

The genes are TRBV20-1 and TRBJ2-7; D unresolved. The CDR3 is 12 residues long. Germline V gives CDR1 DFQATT, CDR2 SNEGSKA (reference sequence). V gave up 7 bases and J gave up 0 bases, with 10 bases separating them. This CDR3 is CSVPTDSYEQYF. The DNA of the CDR3 is TGCAGTGTACCGACCGACTCCTACGAGCAGTACTTC.

This clonotype was observed a single time. The chain employs TRBV20-1 and TRBJ1-5; D uncertain. Deletions cut 6 bases from V and 0 bases from J, with 9 bases between. The CDR3 is made up of 13 amino acids. Germline V gene sequence: CDR1 DFQATT, CDR2 SNEGSKA (reference sequence). The CDR3 DNA reads TGCAGTGCAGGCAGCACTAGCAATCAGCCCCAGCATTTT. It codes for CSAGSTSNQPQHF.

The chain carries TRBV18 and TRBJ2-1; TRBD1 might be the D (6 bases). The CDR3 sequence is 15 residues long. The germline gives CDR1 KGHSH, CDR2 LQKENI. V lost 6 bases to trimming and J lost 6 bases, with 18 bases between them. CDR3 residues: CASSQGLLTINEQFF. CDR3 DNA sequence: TGTGCCAGCTCTCAGGGGCTCTTAACCATCAATGAGCAGTTCTTC. The whole variable domain, remainder taken from reference TRBV18 and TRBJ2-1, is NAGVMQNPRHLVRRRGQEARLRCSPMKGHSHVYWYRQLPEEGLKFMVYLQKENIIDESGMPKERFSAEFPKEGPSILRIQQVVRGDSAAYFCASSQGLLTINEQFFGPGTRLTVL.

This clonotype was detected a few times. The CDR3 DNA sequence: TGTGCCAGCAGCGAACTAGCGGGAGTTTCCAATGAGCAGTTCTTC. As protein: CASSELAGVSNEQFF. The V and J genes are TRBV11-1 and TRBJ2-1; 11 bases are shared with TRBD2. The J segment lost 6 bases and the V segment lost 5 bases, leaving 6 bases of the junction unmatched. The CDR3 extends over 15 amino acids. Germline values: CDR1 SGHAT, CDR2 FQDESV (reference sequence).

This sequence joins TRBV27 and TRBJ1-2; no firm D call. CDR1 MNHEY and CDR2 SMNVEV come from the germline V gene (reference sequence). The CDR3 totals 13 residues. The V gene lost 3 bases and the J gene lost 6 bases, with 11 bases spanning the gap. CDR3 DNA sequence: TGTGCCAGCAGTTTTAACGGGTACAATGGCTACACCTTC. Amino acids: CASSFNGYNGYTF.

The table lists this clonotype with a few counts. One end of the junction is discordant with germline, which a read error may explain. This sequence joins TRBV5-1 and TRBJ2-7; D remains ambiguous. Germline assignment: CDR1 SGHRS and CDR2 YFSETQ. The CDR3 has 13 amino acids. CDR3 nucleotide sequence: TGCGCCAGCAGATTGGCCGACGGCTACGAGCAGTACTTC. Protein product: CASRLADGYEQYF.

This clonotype was picked up many times. The chain is built from TRBV12-3 or TRBV12-4 and TRBJ2-2; D may be TRBD1 or TRBD2 (5 bases each). V lost 6 bases to trimming and J lost 4 bases, with 15 bases between them. There are 15 residues in the CDR3. CDR3 DNA: TGTGCCAGCAGCCTAATTCAGGGAGTCACCGGGGAGCTGTTTTTT. This translates into CASSLIQGVTGELFF.

The chain is built from TRBV19 and TRBJ2-2; TRBD1 is a possible D gene (7 bases). The germline gives CDR1 LNHDA, CDR2 SQIVND (reference sequence). CDR3 length equals 17 residues. V was pared by 8 bases and J by 3 bases, with 22 bases between. The CDR3 region has the DNA TGTGCCAGTTCCCCAGGGGGGCGTAGCGGTGACACCGGGGAGCTGTTTTTT. This translates into CASSPGGRSGDTGELFF.

The chain combines TRBV5-1 with TRBJ1-1; the D gene is possibly TRBD1 (6 bases). This CDR3 spans 15 amino acids. The V and J ends lost 4 bases and 1 base respectively, with 14 bases between them. Germline-derived CDR1 and CDR2 are SGHRS and YFSETQ. As DNA, the CDR3 is TGCGCCAGCAGCAAGAGAGAGGGGGGGAACACTGAAGCTTTCTTT. It is translated as CASSKREGGNTEAFF.